These 8 T cell receptor beta chains share one sample of origin, sequenced in a study of blood T cell repertoires in COVID-19 (dated by TCRdb to 2019 to 2021). Libraries were constructed by the immunoSEQ multiplex PCR assay. This immuneACCESS table, as held by TCRdb, lists in-frame sequences with V and J called but not all clones. Of the missing ones, under half trace to an unresolved V gene in checked studies; the others have no known cause. Present in this sample are 45,000 to 65,000 clones, 87% of which were seen just once. Together, the top ten hold 4.5% to 6% of the sample. Sequencing was performed on peripheral blood. The receptors were gathered from a man older than 75 in a cohort sampled during active COVID-19.

This rearrangement joins TRBV5-4 to TRBJ2-5; 9 positions agree with TRBD1. The CDR3 has 15 residues. Germline assignment: CDR1 SGHNT and CDR2 YYREEE (reference sequence). V gave up 4 bases and J gave up 5 bases; unmatched junction bases: 9. In nucleotides, the CDR3 is TGTGCCAGCAGCCACCGGGACAGGGAACTCGAGACCCAGTACTTC. Protein: CASSHRDRELETQYF.

J is TRBJ2-2 and V is TRBV7-6, with 7 bases lining up with TRBD1. CDR3 length equals 18 residues. V trimming: 1 base; J trimming: 2 bases; junction bases outside the gene matches: 10. Germline V CDR1 and CDR2: SGHVS, FNYEAQ. CDR3 protein: CASSLVRTGAVNTGELFF. CDR3 sequence (DNA): TGTGCCAGCAGCTTAGTTCGGACAGGAGCCGTAAACACCGGGGAGCTGTTTTTT.

This clone came up once. The rearrangement uses TRBV29-1 and TRBJ1-2; possibly TRBD1 for D (6 bases). This CDR3 is 11 amino acids long. Looked up from germline, CDR1 is SQVTM and CDR2 is ANQGSEA. Between the trimmed V and J ends, which lost 5 bases and 6 bases, there was a span of 10 bases. CDR3 coding DNA: TGCAGCGTTCTACAGGGTGATGGCTACACCTTC. Translating gives CSVLQGDGYTF.

This clone has a single count. V gene TRBV18 combines with J gene TRBJ2-7, with TRBD2 identical over 8 bases. This CDR3 spans 14 amino acids. Germline loops: CDR1 KGHSH, CDR2 LQKENI. V shed 3 bases, J shed 2 bases, and the junction held 3 bases outside the gene matches. The CDR3 DNA reads as TGTGCCAGCTCACCGGCGGGAGGACCCTACGAGCAGTACTTC. The encoded protein is CASSPAGGPYEQYF.

This clone was observed a few times. The J gene is TRBJ2-3, the V gene TRBV11-3, with 7 bases aligning to TRBD1. The J segment lost 1 base and the V segment lost 5 bases, leaving 6 bases of the junction unmatched. The CDR3 has 15 residues. The germline V gene has CDR1 SGHNT and CDR2 YENEEA. This chain's CDR3 is CASSQQGTGTDTQYF. CDR3 nucleotide sequence: TGTGCCAGCAGCCAACAGGGGACGGGCACAGATACGCAGTATTTT.

V gene TRBV19 combines with J gene TRBJ1-2; tentative D call: TRBD1 (5 bases). V was cut by 2 bases and J by 4 bases, with 8 bases left in between. CDR1 LNHDA and CDR2 SQIVND come from the germline V gene (reference sequence). The CDR3 contains 13 residues. In DNA, the CDR3 is TGTGCCAGTAGTATAAAGGGGTTCTATGGCTACACCTTC. Residues: CASSIKGFYGYTF.

The chain uses TRBV5-1 and TRBJ2-1; tentative D call: TRBD1 (6 bases). Trimming removed 6 bases from V and 9 bases from J, with 19 bases in between. The germline CDR1 and CDR2 sequences are SGHRS and YFSETQ. The CDR3 is 14 amino acids. CDR3 amino acids: CASTDSQGPGEQFF. The CDR3 DNA sequence: TGCGCCAGCACCGATTCCCAGGGGCCTGGTGAGCAGTTCTTC. The full variable domain, its missing parts supplied by reference TRBV5-1 and TRBJ2-1, is KAGVTQTPRYLIKTRGQQVTLSCSPISGHRSVSWYQQTPGQGLQFLFEYFSETQRNKGNFPGRFSGRQFSNSRSEMNVSTLELGDSALYLCASTDSQGPGEQFFGPGTRLTVL.

This chain connects TRBV12-3 or TRBV12-4 to TRBJ1-4; no clear D. The CDR3 extends over 13 amino acids. V was shortened by 3 bases and J by 5 bases, with 7 bases between the two germline ends. In DNA form, the CDR3 reads TGTGCCAGCAGTTTGTCGGAGAATGAAAAACTGTTTTTT. Encoded protein: CASSLSENEKLFF.